The T cell receptor beta chain described here comes from a study of cytotoxic CD8 clonotypes in ibrutinib-treated CLL. Study context: Within the patient group, 11 were relapsed/refractory and fewer than 16 treatment-naive, and 17 to 18 were IGHV unmutated.

This clone has just one count. Its antigen is not identified. Germline V CDR1 and CDR2: SGHTA, FQGTGA. This CDR3 region has 15 residues. V was pared by 2 bases and J by 1 base, with 8 bases between. Produced via immunoSEQ multiplex PCR; TCRdb's table is partial and in-frame only. The sample shows roughly 13,000 clones, around 68% of them seen only once. The study's findings and limits: Public clonotypes proved infrequent, and on treatment they shrank or remained steady. Lymph node repertoires were not studied, and sampling times were unmatched.

This TCR derives from a human donor with chronic lymphocytic leukemia. The chain recombines TRBV7-3 with TRBJ2-2; a weak D match, TRBD2 (6 bases). Sequenced material: PBMCs, taken before ibrutinib treatment. The CDR3 region is CASSLAGRNTGELFF. As DNA, the CDR3 is TGTGCCAGCAGCTTAGCGGGGAGGAACACCGGGGAGCTGTTTTTT.